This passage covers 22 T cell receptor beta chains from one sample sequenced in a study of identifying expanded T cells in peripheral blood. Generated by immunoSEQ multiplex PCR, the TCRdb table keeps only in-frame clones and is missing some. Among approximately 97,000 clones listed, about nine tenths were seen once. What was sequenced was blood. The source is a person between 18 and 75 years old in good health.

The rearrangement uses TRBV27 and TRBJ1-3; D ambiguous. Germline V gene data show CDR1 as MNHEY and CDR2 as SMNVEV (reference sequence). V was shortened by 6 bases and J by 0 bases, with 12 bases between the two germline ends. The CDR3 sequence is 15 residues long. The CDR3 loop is CASSLSRNSGNTIYF. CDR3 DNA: TGTGCCAGCAGCCTCAGTAGGAACTCTGGAAACACCATATATTTT.

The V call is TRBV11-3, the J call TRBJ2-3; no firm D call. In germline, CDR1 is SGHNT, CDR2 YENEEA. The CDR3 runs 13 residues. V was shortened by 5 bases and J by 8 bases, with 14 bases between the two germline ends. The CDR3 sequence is CASSPLVSATQYF. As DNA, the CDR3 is TGTGCCAGCAGCCCCCTAGTTAGTGCTACGCAGTATTTT.

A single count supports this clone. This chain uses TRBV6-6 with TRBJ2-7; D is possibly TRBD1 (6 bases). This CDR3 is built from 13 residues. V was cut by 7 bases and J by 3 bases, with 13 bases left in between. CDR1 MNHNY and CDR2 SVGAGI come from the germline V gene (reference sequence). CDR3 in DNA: TGTGCCAGCACCGAATTAGGGGGCTACGAGCAGTACTTC. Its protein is CASTELGGYEQYF.

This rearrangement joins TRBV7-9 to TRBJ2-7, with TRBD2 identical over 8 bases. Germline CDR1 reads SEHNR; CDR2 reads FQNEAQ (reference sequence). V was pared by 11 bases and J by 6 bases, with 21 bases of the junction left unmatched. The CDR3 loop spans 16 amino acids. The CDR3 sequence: CAGQRLLSSGQGEQYF. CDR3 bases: TGTGCCGGCCAACGCCTCTTATCTAGCGGGCAAGGCGAGCAGTACTTC. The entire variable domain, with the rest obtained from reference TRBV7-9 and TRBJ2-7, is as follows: DTGVSQNPRHKITKRGQNVTFRCDPISEHNRLYWYRQTLGQGPEFLTYFQNEAQLEKSRLLSDRFSAERPKGSFSTLEIQRTEQGDSAMYLCAGQRLLSSGQGEQYFGPGTRLTVT.

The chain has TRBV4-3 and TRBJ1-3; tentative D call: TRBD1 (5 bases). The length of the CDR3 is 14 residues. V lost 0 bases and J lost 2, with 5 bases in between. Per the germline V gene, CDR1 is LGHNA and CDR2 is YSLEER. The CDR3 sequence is CASSQDRAGNTIYF. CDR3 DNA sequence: TGCGCCAGCAGCCAAGACAGGGCTGGAAACACCATATATTTT.

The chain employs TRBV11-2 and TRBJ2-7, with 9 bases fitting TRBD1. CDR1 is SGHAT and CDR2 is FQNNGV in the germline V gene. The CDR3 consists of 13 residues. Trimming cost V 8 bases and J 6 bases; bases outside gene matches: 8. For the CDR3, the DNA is TGTGCCAGCTCTCCCGGGACAGGGCTCGAGCAGTACTTC. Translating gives CASSPGTGLEQYF. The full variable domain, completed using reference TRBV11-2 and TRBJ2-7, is EAGVAQSPRYKIIEKRQSVAFWCNPISGHATLYWYQQILGQGPKLLIQFQNNGVVDDSQLPKDRFSAERLKGVDSTLKIQPAKLEDSAVYLCASSPGTGLEQYFGPGTRLTVT.

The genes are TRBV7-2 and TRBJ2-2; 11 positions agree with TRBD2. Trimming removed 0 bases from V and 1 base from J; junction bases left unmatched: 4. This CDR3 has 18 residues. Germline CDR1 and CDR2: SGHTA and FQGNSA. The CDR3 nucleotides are TGTGCCAGCAGCTTAGCTTCAGGACTAGCGGGGAACACCGGGGAGCTGTTTTTT. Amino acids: CASSLASGLAGNTGELFF.

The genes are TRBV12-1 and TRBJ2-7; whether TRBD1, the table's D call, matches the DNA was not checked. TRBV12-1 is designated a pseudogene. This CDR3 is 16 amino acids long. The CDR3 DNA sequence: TGTGCCAGCAGCTCAGCCGGGACAGCTTTTTCCTACGAGCAGTACTTC. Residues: CASSSAGTAFSYEQYF.

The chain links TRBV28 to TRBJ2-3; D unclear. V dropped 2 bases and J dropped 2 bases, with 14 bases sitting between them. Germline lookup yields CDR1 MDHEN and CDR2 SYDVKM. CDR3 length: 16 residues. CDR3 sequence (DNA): TGTGCCAGCAGTTTACGATCCCAGGCCCTCACAGATACGCAGTATTTT. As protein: CASSLRSQALTDTQYF.

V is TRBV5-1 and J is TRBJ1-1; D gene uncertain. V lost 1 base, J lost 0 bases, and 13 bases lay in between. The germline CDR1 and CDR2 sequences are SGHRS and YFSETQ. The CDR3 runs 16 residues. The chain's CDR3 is CASSLLGNLMNTEAFF. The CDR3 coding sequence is TGCGCCAGCAGCTTGCTGGGGAATTTGATGAACACTGAAGCTTTCTTT.

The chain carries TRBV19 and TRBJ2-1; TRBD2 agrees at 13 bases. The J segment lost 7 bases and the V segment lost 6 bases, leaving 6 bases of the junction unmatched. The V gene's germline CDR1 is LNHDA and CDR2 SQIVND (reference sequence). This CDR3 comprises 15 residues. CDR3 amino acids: CASRTGLAGENEQFF. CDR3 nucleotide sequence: TGTGCCAGTAGGACAGGACTAGCGGGAGAGAATGAGCAGTTCTTC.

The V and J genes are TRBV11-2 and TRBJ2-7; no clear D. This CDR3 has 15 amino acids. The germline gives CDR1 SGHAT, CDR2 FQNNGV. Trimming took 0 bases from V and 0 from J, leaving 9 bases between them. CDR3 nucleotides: TGTGCCAGCAGCTTAGAAGTCTATACCTCCTACGAGCAGTACTTC. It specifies CASSLEVYTSYEQYF.

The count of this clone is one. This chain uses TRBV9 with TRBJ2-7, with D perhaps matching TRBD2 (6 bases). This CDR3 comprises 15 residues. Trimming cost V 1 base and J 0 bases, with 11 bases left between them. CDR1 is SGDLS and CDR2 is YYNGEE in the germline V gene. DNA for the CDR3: TGTGCCAGCAGCGTATCTAGCGCGAGCTCCTACGAGCAGTACTTC. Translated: CASSVSSASSYEQYF.

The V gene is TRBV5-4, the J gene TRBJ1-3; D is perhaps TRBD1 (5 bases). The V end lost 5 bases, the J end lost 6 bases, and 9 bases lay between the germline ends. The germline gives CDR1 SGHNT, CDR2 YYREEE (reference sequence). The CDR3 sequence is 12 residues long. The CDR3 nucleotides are TGTGCCAGCAGGACAGACGAAAACACCATATATTTT. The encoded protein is CASRTDENTIYF.

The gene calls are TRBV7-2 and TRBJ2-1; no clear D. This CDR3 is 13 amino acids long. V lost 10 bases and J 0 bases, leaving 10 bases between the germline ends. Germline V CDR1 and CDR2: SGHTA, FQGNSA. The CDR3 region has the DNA TGTGCCATCGTAAAGAGCTCCTACAATGAGCAGTTCTTC. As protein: CAIVKSSYNEQFF. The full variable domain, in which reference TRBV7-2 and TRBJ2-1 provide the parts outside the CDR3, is GAGVSQSPSNKVTEKGKDVELRCDPISGHTALYWYRQSLGQGLEFLIYFQGNSAPDKSGLPSDRFSAERTGGSVSTLTIQRTQQEDSAVYLCAIVKSSYNEQFFGPGTRLTVL.

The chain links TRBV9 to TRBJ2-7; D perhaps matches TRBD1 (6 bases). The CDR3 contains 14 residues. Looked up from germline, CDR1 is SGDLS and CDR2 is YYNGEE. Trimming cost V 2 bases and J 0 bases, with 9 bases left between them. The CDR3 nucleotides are TGTGCCAGCAGCGTCGGACAGTCCTCCTACGAGCAGTACTTC. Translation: CASSVGQSSYEQYF.

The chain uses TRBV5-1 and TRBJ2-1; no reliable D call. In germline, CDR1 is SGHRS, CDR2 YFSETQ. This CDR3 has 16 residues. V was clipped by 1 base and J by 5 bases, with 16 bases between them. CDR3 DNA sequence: TGCGCCAGCAGCTTGCTCGCCGCCCCCATACACAATGAGCAGTTCTTC. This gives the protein CASSLLAAPIHNEQFF.

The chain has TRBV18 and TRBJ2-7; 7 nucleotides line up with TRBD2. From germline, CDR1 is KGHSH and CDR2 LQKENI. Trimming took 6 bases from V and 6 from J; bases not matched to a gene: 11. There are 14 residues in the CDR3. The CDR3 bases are TGTGCCAGCTCTCCGAGGGAGGGACTACGCGAGCAGTACTTC. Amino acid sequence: CASSPREGLREQYF.

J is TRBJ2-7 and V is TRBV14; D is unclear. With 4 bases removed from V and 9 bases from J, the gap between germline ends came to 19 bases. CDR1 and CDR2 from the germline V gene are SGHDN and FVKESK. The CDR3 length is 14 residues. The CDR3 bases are TGTGCCAGCAGCCTCTCCCTTCCCGGCGCCCCGCAGTACTTC. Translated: CASSLSLPGAPQYF.

The CDR3 protein is CASSSLQGFEQYF. As DNA, the CDR3 is TGTGCCAGCAGTTCCTTACAGGGTTTCGAGCAGTACTTC. The J gene is TRBJ2-7, the V gene TRBV27, with TRBD1 as a possible D gene (6 bases). CDR1 and CDR2 (germline): MNHEY, SMNVEV (reference sequence). V was cut by 4 bases and J by 6 bases, with 13 bases left in between. This CDR3 is built from 13 residues.

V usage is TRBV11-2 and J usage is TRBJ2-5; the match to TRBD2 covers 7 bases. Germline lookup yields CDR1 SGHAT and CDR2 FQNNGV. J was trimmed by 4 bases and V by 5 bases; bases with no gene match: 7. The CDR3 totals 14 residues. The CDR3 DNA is TGTGCCAGCAGCCATAAGCGGGGAGGAGAGACCCAGTACTTC. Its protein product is CASSHKRGGETQYF.

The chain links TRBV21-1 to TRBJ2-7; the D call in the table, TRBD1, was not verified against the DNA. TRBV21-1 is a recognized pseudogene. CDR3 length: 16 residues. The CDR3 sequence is CASSKQGQGGGYEQYF. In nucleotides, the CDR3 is TGTGCCAGCAGCAAACAGGGACAGGGTGGAGGCTACGAGCAGTACTTC.